The rows below give T cell receptor beta chains drawn from one sample of a study of memory CD4+ T cells and cytomegalovirus serostatus. Produced via immunoSEQ multiplex PCR; TCRdb's table is partial and in-frame only. Among nearly 60,000 clones listed, about 81% were seen once. The sequencing sample was made of memory CD4+ T cells from blood. The receptor source for this set is an adult in good health and CMV-seronegative. Each CDR3 is given with its conserved first and last residue. Fields, in order: D gene, J gene, V gene, clone size, CDR3 protein, CDR3 DNA. The D gene is left open where the match is weak. Size is omitted from some rows. Given values are once, few, many or a class for expanded clones.

>-|TRBJ1-1|TRBV7-9|-
CASSFRQRNTEAFF
TGTGCCAGCAGCTTTAGACAACGGAACACTGAAGCTTTCTTT
>TRBD1|TRBJ1-1|TRBV11-3|few
CASSSSAGGTTEAFF
TGTGCCAGCAGCTCATCGGCAGGGGGGACCACTGAAGCTTTCTTT
>TRBD1|TRBJ1-1|TRBV18|-
CASSTGGGNTEAFF
TGTGCCAGCTCAACAGGGGGGGGGAACACTGAAGCTTTCTTT
>-|TRBJ1-1|TRBV29-1|-
CSVRNGQNTEAFF
TGCAGCGTAAGGAATGGACAGAACACTGAAGCTTTCTTT
>-|TRBJ2-3|TRBV7-8|-
CASSLDRGDTQYF
TGTGCCAGCAGCTTAGATCGAGGAGATACGCAGTATTTT
>TRBD2|TRBJ2-3|TRBV2|-
CASSGTSGRDTQYF
TGTGCCAGCAGCGGGACTAGCGGGCGAGATACGCAGTATTTT
>-|TRBJ1-2|TRBV12-5|few
CASGLGVSGNYGYTF
TGTGCTAGTGGTCTTGGGGTGTCGGGGAACTATGGCTACACCTTC
>-|TRBJ1-1|TRBV5-8|-
CASLVSVRAFF
TGTGCCAGCTTGGTTAGTGTAAGAGCTTTCTTT
>TRBD1|TRBJ1-2|TRBV30|-
CAGGDSILPYGYTF
TGTGCCGGGGGGGACAGTATACTCCCATATGGCTACACCTTC
>-|TRBJ1-4|TRBV5-1|-
CASSPGRLNEKLFF
TGCGCCAGCAGCCCGGGACGGCTTAATGAAAAACTGTTTTTT
>-|TRBJ2-4|TRBV29-1|-
CSVEPGLKNIQYF
TGCAGCGTTGAACCGGGCTTAAAAAACATTCAGTACTTC
>-|TRBJ2-4|TRBV12-5|-
CASEMGRTRAKNIQYF
TGTGCTAGTGAGATGGGGCGGACTCGAGCCAAAAACATTCAGTACTTC
>-|TRBJ1-3|TRBV19|medium-sized
CASSYGIYSGNTIYF
TGTGCCAGTAGTTACGGGATTTACTCTGGAAACACCATATATTTT
>TRBD2|TRBJ2-7|TRBV10-3|-
CAISGGSTQEQYF
TGTGCCATCAGCGGCGGGAGTACTCAAGAGCAGTACTTC
>-|TRBJ2-7|TRBV7-8|-
CASSLGAGYSYEQYF
TGTGCCAGCAGCTTAGGGGCCGGGTACTCCTACGAGCAGTACTTC
>-|TRBJ1-4|TRBV7-2|once
CASARVFNEKLFF
TGTGCCAGCGCCCGGGTCTTTAATGAAAAACTGTTTTTT